These 30 T cell receptor beta chains share one sample of origin, sequenced in a study of blood T cell repertoires in COVID-19. The repertoire was sequenced with immunoSEQ multiplex PCR; TCRdb's copy has only in-frame clones and lacks some. This table has fewer than 300,000 clones, about nine tenths appearing once. Sequencing was carried out using PBMCs or T cells enriched from blood (not recorded which). The receptors originated from a man between 18 and 35 years old who had recovered from COVID-19.

V is TRBV6-5 and J is TRBJ2-1, with D perhaps matching TRBD2 (6 bases). The germline V and J ends were trimmed by 4 bases and 5 bases, with 18 bases remaining between them. Germline loops: CDR1 MNHEY, CDR2 SVGAGI. The CDR3 extends over 16 amino acids. The CDR3 region is CASSSITEGLNNEQFF. The CDR3 DNA sequence: TGTGCCAGCAGTTCGATTACAGAAGGACTAAACAATGAGCAGTTCTTC.

The rearrangement joins TRBV10-3 to TRBJ1-2; D not resolved. CDR3 size: 14 residues. Germline-derived CDR1 and CDR2 are ENHRY and SYGVKD. V gave up 0 bases and J gave up 6 bases, with 11 bases separating them. CDR3 nucleotide sequence: TGTGCCATCAGTGAGTCGAACTGGGGAGATGGCTACACCTTC. Translating gives CAISESNWGDGYTF.

The chain links TRBV5-1 to TRBJ1-2, with 9 bases matching TRBD1. Germline V lookup: CDR1 SGHRS, CDR2 YFSETQ. The CDR3 loop spans 13 amino acids. V shed 8 bases, J shed 4 bases, and the junction held 6 bases outside the gene matches. The DNA for the CDR3 is TGCGCCAGTAGCCGGGACAGGGCCTATGGCTACACCTTC. Translation: CASSRDRAYGYTF.

The chain links TRBV11-3 to TRBJ2-2, with 11 bases identical to TRBD2. Germline V gene lookup returns CDR1 SGHNT and CDR2 YENEEA. The CDR3 runs to 19 residues. Trimming took 1 base from V and 0 from J; bases not matched to a gene: 7. The CDR3 protein is CASSLGSSGRAPNTGELFF. Written as DNA, the CDR3 is TGTGCCAGCAGCTTAGGTAGTAGCGGGAGGGCCCCGAACACCGGGGAGCTGTTTTTT.

The V and J genes are TRBV5-1 and TRBJ1-2; D might be TRBD1 (6 bases). Per the germline V gene, CDR1 is SGHRS and CDR2 is YFSETQ. The V end was cut by 5 bases, the J end by 4 bases, with 18 bases between. The length of the CDR3 is 15 residues. The chain's CDR3 is CASRRGQNGIYGYTF. The CDR3 DNA reads as TGCGCCAGCAGACGTGGACAGAACGGGATCTATGGCTACACCTTC.

The rearrangement links TRBV6-5 to TRBJ2-1; possible D gene TRBD2, 5 bases. The CDR3 is 14 amino acids. Trimming pared 7 bases from V and 5 bases from J, leaving 15 bases between. CDR1 is MNHEY, CDR2 SVGAGI, per germline. CDR3 sequence reads: CASTGILPHNEQFF. The CDR3 DNA sequence: TGTGCCAGCACGGGGATACTACCACACAATGAGCAGTTCTTC.

This clone was seen a single time. The rearrangement links TRBV9 to TRBJ1-3; D is undetermined. Germline V CDR1 and CDR2: SGDLS, YYNGEE. There are 15 residues in the CDR3. Trimming took 4 bases from V and 5 from J, leaving 16 bases between them. The DNA for the CDR3 is TGTGCCAGCAGCCCACCGGGATCCCGACGAAACACCATATATTTT. This translates into CASSPPGSRRNTIYF. The whole variable domain, filled in from reference TRBV9 and TRBJ1-3, reads DSGVTQTPKHLITATGQRVTLRCSPRSGDLSVYWYQQSLDQGLQFLIQYYNGEERAKGNILERFSAQQFPDLHSELNLSSLELGDSALYFCASSPPGSRRNTIYFGEGSWLTVV.

The rearrangement joins TRBV9 to TRBJ2-7, with a tentative D call TRBD1 (6 bases). CDR1 SGDLS and CDR2 YYNGEE come from the germline V gene. The CDR3 length is 15 residues. Between the trimmed V and J ends, which lost 0 bases and 6 bases, there was a span of 16 bases. The CDR3 nucleotides read TGTGCCAGCAGCGTAGGTGGGACACCTTTTCCCGAGCAGTACTTC. Its protein product is CASSVGGTPFPEQYF.

This sequence joins TRBV4-1 and TRBJ2-1, with 8 positions matching TRBD2. The germline CDR1 and CDR2 sequences are MGHRA and YSYEKL. This CDR3 is 17 amino acids long. Germline trimming cut 1 base from V and 4 bases from J; bases unmatched to any gene: 9. CDR3 coding DNA: TGCGCCAGCAGCCAAGTGTGGTCGGCGGGAGGATACAATGAGCAGTTCTTC. This sequence encodes CASSQVWSAGGYNEQFF.

This clone was observed a few times. The CDR3 sequence is CASSYSAGVTYEQYF. Written as DNA, the CDR3 is TGTGCCAGCAGCTACTCCGCAGGGGTAACTTACGAGCAGTACTTC. This rearrangement joins TRBV7-6 to TRBJ2-7, with D possibly TRBD1 on 6 matching bases. V was clipped by 4 bases and J by 4 bases, with 17 bases between them. The CDR3 is made up of 15 amino acids. CDR1 and CDR2 (germline): SGHVS, FNYEAQ.

The chain couples TRBV3-1 (or the pseudogene TRBV3-2) to TRBJ2-5, with D perhaps TRBD1 (6 bases). With 7 bases removed from V and 1 base from J, the gap between germline ends came to 13 bases. Germline V gives CDR1 LGHDT, CDR2 YNNKEL (reference sequence). The CDR3 consists of 14 residues. In nucleotides, the CDR3 is TGTGCCAGCAATCCAAGGGGGACCCAAGAGACCCAGTACTTC. Protein sequence: CASNPRGTQETQYF.

The chain carries TRBV6-2 or TRBV6-3 and TRBJ1-5; 9 positions match TRBD1. The CDR3 has 14 amino acids. The germline gives CDR1 MNHEY, CDR2 SVGEGT. V trimming: 2 bases; J trimming: 6 bases; junction bases outside the gene matches: 2. This chain's CDR3 is CASSYGTGIQPQHF. The DNA of the CDR3 is TGTGCCAGCAGTTACGGGACAGGGATTCAGCCCCAGCATTTT.

The chain combines TRBV2 with TRBJ2-4, with D unclear. V was clipped by 6 bases and J by 6 bases, with 12 bases between them. This CDR3 is 13 amino acids long. In germline, CDR1 is SNHLY, CDR2 FYNNEI. The CDR3 spells CASSQEALNIQYF. DNA of the CDR3: TGTGCCAGCAGCCAGGAAGCCTTAAACATTCAGTACTTC.

This clone was found a few times. V gene TRBV3-1 (or the pseudogene TRBV3-2) combines with J gene TRBJ2-2, with D hard to call. Germline-derived CDR1 and CDR2 are LGHDT and YNNKEL (reference sequence). This CDR3 contains 13 residues. V was cut by 4 bases and J by 3 bases, with 6 bases left in between. The CDR3 nucleotides are TGTGCCAGCAGCCCGAGCTACACCGGGGAGCTGTTTTTT. The encoded protein is CASSPSYTGELFF.

This clone was recorded only once. The chain carries TRBV12-3 or TRBV12-4 and TRBJ1-2; 8 positions agree with TRBD1. The CDR3 has 13 amino acids. V was pared by 3 bases and J by 7 bases, with 4 bases of the junction left unmatched. DNA for the CDR3: TGTGCCAGCAGTTTTCAGGGGGCGGGTGGCTACACCTTC. Protein: CASSFQGAGGYTF.

The CDR3 sequence is CAWSKGTGVNEQFF. The DNA for the CDR3 is TGTGCCTGGAGTAAAGGGACAGGGGTCAATGAGCAGTTCTTC. The V gene is TRBV30, the J gene TRBJ2-1, with TRBD1 matching 10 bases. The CDR3 length is 14 residues. V trimming: 2 bases; J trimming: 6 bases; junction bases outside the gene matches: 4. Germline loops: CDR1 GTSNPN, CDR2 SVGIG (reference sequence).

The rearrangement links TRBV13 to TRBJ2-3; D is ambiguous. This CDR3 spans 14 amino acids. Germline-derived CDR1 and CDR2 are PRHDT and FYEKMQ (reference sequence). V dropped 0 bases and J dropped 4 bases, with 8 bases sitting between them. The CDR3: CASSLGLSPDTQYF. CDR3 bases: TGTGCCAGCAGCTTAGGTCTTAGCCCAGATACGCAGTATTTT.

V and J are TRBV30 and TRBJ1-1; 7 bases are shared with TRBD1. The CDR3 has 15 amino acids. Germline V gene data show CDR1 as GTSNPN and CDR2 as SVGIG (reference sequence). J was trimmed by 5 bases and V by 4 bases; bases with no gene match: 13. CDR3 DNA sequence: TGTGCCTGGAAATTGCAAGGGGGCGCGGGGACTGAAGCTTTCTTT. Translation gives CAWKLQGGAGTEAFF. The full variable domain, completed using reference TRBV30 and TRBJ1-1, is SQTIHQWPATLVQPVGSPLSLECTVEGTSNPNLYWYRQAAGRGLQLLFYSVGIGQISSEVPQNLSASRPQDRQFILSSKKLLLSDSGFYLCAWKLQGGAGTEAFFGQGTRLTVV.

This clone was seen only once. The chain has TRBV29-1 and TRBJ1-5; 8 bases are a match to TRBD1. The CDR3 is 18 amino acids. V trimming: 7 bases; J trimming: 0 bases; junction bases outside the gene matches: 17. Germline V lookup: CDR1 SQVTM, CDR2 ANQGSEA. CDR3 loop: CSDDKDREPSYSNQPQHF. CDR3 coding DNA: TGCAGCGACGACAAGGACAGGGAACCTTCTTATAGCAATCAGCCCCAGCATTTT.

The CDR3: CATSRTRGGTQYF. The CDR3 nucleotides are TGTGCCACCAGCAGAACCCGGGGGGGTACGCAGTATTTT. This chain links TRBV15 with TRBJ2-3, with 8 bases matching TRBD2. J lost 8 bases, V lost 2 bases, and 3 bases had no gene match. The germline V gene encodes CDR1 LNHNV and CDR2 YYDKDF (reference sequence). The CDR3 is 13 residues long.

This clone was seen a handful of times. V and J are TRBV3-1 (or the pseudogene TRBV3-2) and TRBJ1-1; D remains ambiguous. In germline, CDR1 is LGHDT, CDR2 YNNKEL (reference sequence). Trimming removed 2 bases from V and 0 bases from J, with 7 bases in between. This CDR3 has 14 amino acids. The CDR3 reads CASSQSVMNTEAFF. In DNA, the CDR3 is TGTGCCAGCAGCCAATCAGTTATGAACACTGAAGCTTTCTTT.

This rearrangement joins TRBV12-5 to TRBJ1-1, with D possibly TRBD1 on 5 matching bases. The CDR3 is made up of 14 amino acids. Germline CDR1 and CDR2: LGHNT and FRNRAP. Trimming cost V 2 bases and J 10 bases, with 17 bases left between them. The CDR3 reads CASGLMGHRRGAFF. CDR3 DNA sequence: TGTGCTAGTGGTTTGATGGGGCATAGACGAGGAGCTTTCTTT.

The chain recombines TRBV18 with TRBJ2-3; D call uncertain. V dropped 3 bases and J dropped 0 bases, with 16 bases sitting between them. This CDR3 is 17 amino acids long. The V gene's germline CDR1 is KGHSH and CDR2 LQKENI. CDR3 DNA sequence: TGTGCCAGCTCACCCCGGGTCCCCAAGGTGAGCACAGATACGCAGTATTTT. This gives the protein CASSPRVPKVSTDTQYF.

The rearrangement uses TRBV18 and TRBJ2-1; 9 bases line up with TRBD2. Per germline, CDR1 KGHSH and CDR2 LQKENI. The CDR3 runs to 16 residues. With 3 bases clipped from V and 4 bases from J, the junction kept 7 bases outside the gene matches. In DNA form, the CDR3 reads TGTGCCAGCTCACCCTATACTAGCGGGTCTTACAATGAGCAGTTCTTC. This codes for CASSPYTSGSYNEQFF.

The rearrangement links TRBV11-3 to TRBJ1-1; 8 bases line up with TRBD1. CDR1 is SGHNT, CDR2 YENEEA, per germline. This CDR3 has 16 amino acids. J gave up 3 bases and V 1 base, and 7 bases lay outside the gene matches. The CDR3 reads CASSLAGQGTHTEAFF. In nucleotides, the CDR3 is TGTGCCAGCAGCTTAGCCGGACAGGGTACGCACACTGAAGCTTTCTTT. Complete variable domain (other parts from reference TRBV11-3 and TRBJ1-1): EAGVVQSPRYKIIEKKQPVAFWCNPISGHNTLYWYLQNLGQGPELLIRYENEEAVDDSQLPKDRFSAERLKGVDSTLKIQPAELGDSAVYLCASSLAGQGTHTEAFFGQGTRLTVV.

The chain recombines TRBV6-5 with TRBJ1-1, with 11 positions matching TRBD1. J was trimmed by 3 bases and V by 6 bases; bases with no gene match: 6. From germline, CDR1 is MNHEY and CDR2 SVGAGI. This CDR3 has 15 residues. CDR3 DNA sequence: TGTGCCAGCAGGGGGACAGGGGGAACCGACACTGAAGCTTTCTTT. It codes for CASRGTGGTDTEAFF.

V is TRBV9 and J is TRBJ2-7; 13 nucleotides agree with TRBD2. Germline V gene data show CDR1 as SGDLS and CDR2 as YYNGEE. Germline trimming cut 2 bases from V and 6 bases from J; bases unmatched to any gene: 5. This CDR3 has 15 amino acids. The CDR3 region is CASSVGTSGIPEQYF. Written as DNA, the CDR3 is TGTGCCAGCAGCGTGGGGACTAGCGGGATACCCGAGCAGTACTTC.

The chain joins TRBV3-1 (or the pseudogene TRBV3-2) to TRBJ1-1; no definite D call. This CDR3 has 16 amino acids. V was pared by 4 bases and J by 4 bases, with 19 bases between. Germline V gene sequence: CDR1 LGHDT, CDR2 YNNKEL (reference sequence). The DNA for the CDR3 is TGTGCCAGCAGCCCATCGGGAGGGTCGAGGTCCACTGAAGCTTTCTTT. It specifies CASSPSGGSRSTEAFF.

The genes are TRBV18 and TRBJ1-5; D remains unclear. Trimming removed 0 bases from V and 4 bases from J, with 7 bases in between. The germline gives CDR1 KGHSH, CDR2 LQKENI. The CDR3 spans 14 residues. CDR3 DNA sequence: TGTGCCAGCTCACCACCCGGGTCAAATCAGCCCCAGCATTTT. This translates into CASSPPGSNQPQHF.

The V call is TRBV20-1, the J call TRBJ1-1; the D gene is possibly TRBD1 (6 bases). This CDR3 comprises 11 residues. Looked up from germline, CDR1 is DFQATT and CDR2 is SNEGSKA (reference sequence). Trimming pared 5 bases from V and 4 bases from J, leaving 8 bases between. CDR3 protein: CSAPRGTEAFF. CDR3 in DNA: TGCAGTGCTCCCAGGGGCACTGAAGCTTTCTTT.